The 29 T cell receptor beta chains presented below share a single source sample, sequenced in a study of CD8 T cells in ankylosing spondylitis (dated by TCRdb to about 2017). On the study overall, not on this receptor specifically: A TCR beta motif made up of several highly homologous amino acid variants appeared to be characteristic of blood from ankylosing spondylitis patients.

To prepare the library, 5' RACE was applied. Sequencing used an Illumina HiSeq 2500. TCRdb trimmed public reads at Q25 via fastp, called clones via MiXCR and kept in-frame beta chains. Every CDR3 protein is listed once, alongside the most common genes and DNA of its rows. In all, the sample holds a few hundred thousand distinct CDR3 sequences, and around 24% of those were seen once. The ten most abundant clones make up about 16% of the sample. These receptors are not linked to any known antigen. Sequencing used blood, either unsorted or a sorted T cell fraction (not recorded which). The source of these receptors is a male donor with ankylosing spondylitis.

This clonotype showed up just a few times. This sequence joins TRBV18 and TRBJ1-3; TRBD1 matches 7 bases. V shed 4 bases and J 3 bases; nucleotides not matched to a gene: 9. This CDR3 has 16 amino acids. In germline, CDR1 is KGHSH, CDR2 LQKENI. The CDR3 protein is CASSLPGQAGGNTIYF. CDR3 in DNA: TGTGCCAGCTCACTACCTGGACAGGCCGGTGGAAACACCATATATTTT.

The CDR3 sequence is CASSLNSGGGIVLFF. The CDR3 bases are TGTGCCAGCAGCTTAAATTCTGGGGGCGGGATCGTGCTGTTTTTT. This chain uses TRBV7-2 with TRBJ2-2; D possibly uses TRBD1 or TRBD2 (6 bases each). V lost 2 bases and J lost 13, with 20 bases in between. CDR1 and CDR2 (germline): SGHTA, FQGNSA. CDR3 size: 15 residues.

This clonotype turned up a few times. The chain joins TRBV5-1 to TRBJ2-1; 14 nucleotides agree with TRBD2. Unmatched junction bases numbered 9, after V lost 1 base and J lost 9 bases. CDR1 and CDR2 (germline): SGHRS, YFSETQ. The CDR3 is 17 residues long. The CDR3 region is CASSLHRGTSGSSEQFF. The CDR3 DNA reads as TGCGCCAGCAGCTTGCACCGGGGGACTAGCGGGAGCTCTGAGCAGTTCTTC.

The chain is built from TRBV19 and TRBJ2-1; 10 bases match TRBD2. Trimming removed 0 bases from V and 5 bases from J; junction bases left unmatched: 1. The CDR3 totals 15 residues. In germline, CDR1 is LNHDA, CDR2 SQIVND (reference sequence). The CDR3 DNA follows: TGTGCCAGTAGTATAGAGGGGACTAGCGACAATGAGCAGTTCTTC. As protein: CASSIEGTSDNEQFF.

Many counts were recorded for this clonotype. V and J are TRBV5-1 and TRBJ2-5; D not certain. Germline CDR1 is SGHRS and CDR2 is YFSETQ. The CDR3 is made up of 14 amino acids. Deletions cut 1 base from V and 2 bases from J, with 9 bases between. The CDR3 sequence is CASSLSGRQETQYF. CDR3 in DNA: TGCGCCAGCAGCTTGTCGGGCAGACAAGAGACCCAGTACTTC.

This clonotype was observed a handful of times. This chain joins TRBV7-2 and TRBJ2-3; TRBD2 aligns across 11 bases. Germline V gives CDR1 SGHTA, CDR2 FQGNSA. Germline trimming cut 5 bases from V and 4 bases from J; bases unmatched to any gene: 8. The CDR3 loop spans 16 amino acids. The CDR3 region has the DNA TGTGCCAGCAGCCGTGGGACTAGCGGAACTGCAGATACGCAGTATTTT. This encodes CASSRGTSGTADTQYF.

A word on this clonotype: At one end, the junction sequence differs from germline, possibly due to a read error. This chain uses TRBV7-7 with TRBJ1-3; possible D gene TRBD1, 6 bases. The V gene's germline CDR1 is SSHAT and CDR2 FNYEAQ (reference sequence). This CDR3 region has 15 residues. DNA of the CDR3: TGTGCTAGCAGCTCCCTCAGGGGTCCTGGAAACACCATATATTTT. Residues: CASSSLRGPGNTIYF.

This clonotype was detected only a few times. The CDR3 is CSARGGLYEQYF. In DNA form, the CDR3 reads TGCAGTGCTAGGGGAGGGCTCTACGAGCAGTACTTC. The rearrangement joins TRBV20-1 to TRBJ2-7, with 7 nucleotides matching TRBD2. V lost 3 bases to trimming and J lost 3 bases; unmatched junction nucleotides: 2. CDR3 size: 12 residues. The V gene's germline CDR1 is DFQATT and CDR2 SNEGSKA (reference sequence).

This clonotype has more than one count but fewer than ten. V is TRBV7-9 and J is TRBJ2-3, with no clear D. This CDR3 is built from 12 residues. The germline gives CDR1 SEHNR, CDR2 FQNEAQ (reference sequence). V dropped 4 bases and J dropped 11 bases, with 13 bases sitting between them. The CDR3 DNA sequence: TGTGCCAGCAGCTGGACCGCTGTTCTGCAGTATTTT. It is translated as CASSWTAVLQYF.

The chain links TRBV9 to TRBJ2-1; 7 bases line up with TRBD2. V shed 0 bases and J 9 bases; nucleotides not matched to a gene: 6. This CDR3 is 14 amino acids long. Germline assignment: CDR1 SGDLS and CDR2 YYNGEE. This chain's CDR3 is CASSVGGGPGEQFF. CDR3 sequence (DNA): TGTGCCAGCAGCGTAGGGGGAGGGCCAGGTGAGCAGTTCTTC.

This clonotype was seen only a few times. This chain connects TRBV20-1 to TRBJ2-1; 16 nucleotides match TRBD2. Unmatched junction bases numbered 10, after V lost 6 bases and J lost 2 bases. CDR1 and CDR2 (germline): DFQATT, SNEGSKA (reference sequence). This CDR3 spans 18 amino acids. CDR3 in DNA: TGCAGTGCGACGGGACTAGCGGGAGGGAAGGGTGCCTACAATGAGCAGTTCTTC. This sequence encodes CSATGLAGGKGAYNEQFF.

This clonotype was counted between two and nine times. The chain employs TRBV28 and TRBJ1-4; TRBD1 agrees at 8 bases. After removal of 3 bases from V and 7 bases from J, the junction contained 10 bases not matched to a gene. The V gene's germline CDR1 is MDHEN and CDR2 SYDVKM. The CDR3 sequence is 16 residues long. Written as DNA, the CDR3 is TGTGCCAGCAGTTTTGATCTTGGACAGGGCGGTGAAAAACTGTTTTTT. The encoded protein is CASSFDLGQGGEKLFF.

Many counts were recorded for this clonotype. This chain connects TRBV5-1 to TRBJ2-7; tentatively, D is TRBD2 (6 bases). Germline CDR1 is SGHRS and CDR2 is YFSETQ. The ends were cut back, 0 bases at V and 3 bases at J, with 7 bases in the middle. The CDR3 totals 13 residues. CDR3 loop: CASSLVEGYEQYF. Here the CDR3 DNA reads TGCGCCAGCAGCTTGGTGGAGGGCTACGAGCAGTACTTC.

This clonotype has a handful of counts. The chain couples TRBV20-1 to TRBJ2-3; 11 bases are shared with TRBD2. The CDR3 spans 14 residues. V gave up 5 bases and J gave up 3 bases; unmatched junction bases: 4. CDR1 is DFQATT, CDR2 SNEGSKA, per germline (reference sequence). CDR3 residues: CSALAGGGTDTQYF. CDR3 in DNA: TGCAGTGCTCTAGCGGGAGGCGGTACAGATACGCAGTATTTT.

The gene calls are TRBV7-2 and TRBJ2-3; possibly TRBD1 for D (6 bases). The germline CDR1 and CDR2 sequences are SGHTA and FQGNSA. The CDR3 loop spans 15 amino acids. The ends were cut back, 2 bases at V and 0 bases at J, with 9 bases in the middle. The CDR3 DNA sequence: TGTGCCAGCAGCTTACCGGGACATAGCACAGATACGCAGTATTTT. The encoded protein is CASSLPGHSTDTQYF.

Only a few counts were recorded for this clonotype. This chain joins TRBV5-6 and TRBJ2-2; perhaps TRBD1 as D (5 bases). The CDR3 contains 15 residues. V was trimmed by 2 bases and J by 6 bases, leaving 14 bases between them. The germline CDR1 and CDR2 sequences are SGHDT and YYEEEE. Here the CDR3 reads CASSFGQGSPGELFF. CDR3 bases: TGTGCCAGCAGCTTTGGGCAGGGAAGCCCCGGGGAGCTGTTTTTT.

This sequence joins TRBV4-3 and TRBJ1-3; 8 bases fit TRBD1. CDR3 size: 16 residues. V was pared by 1 base and J by 3 bases, with 5 bases of the junction left unmatched. CDR1 and CDR2 (germline): LGHNA, YSLEER. The CDR3 DNA reads as TGCGCCAGCAGCCAAGCAGGACAGGGAAGTGGAAACACCATATATTTT. Translating gives CASSQAGQGSGNTIYF.

This clonotype was detected only a few times. The rearrangement joins TRBV20-1 to TRBJ2-1; D is undetermined. This CDR3 spans 16 amino acids. Trimming left V 0 bases short and J 0 bases short, with 12 bases between. From germline, CDR1 is DFQATT and CDR2 SNEGSKA (reference sequence). This chain's CDR3 is CSARDPVGPSYNEQFF. CDR3 bases: TGCAGTGCTAGAGATCCCGTCGGACCCTCCTACAATGAGCAGTTCTTC.

The chain joins TRBV19 to TRBJ2-1, with 8 bases aligning to TRBD1. Germline CDR1 reads LNHDA; CDR2 reads SQIVND (reference sequence). The CDR3 totals 15 residues. The V gene end was trimmed by 3 bases and the J gene end by 8 bases; junction bases not matched to a gene: 9. CDR3 DNA: TGTGCCAGTAGTATCCAGGGGGCGCCGGGAGATGAGCAGTTCTTC. Translation: CASSIQGAPGDEQFF.

The genes are TRBV2 and TRBJ2-7; D not certain. The CDR3 has 11 amino acids. V lost 7 bases and J 3 bases, leaving 7 bases between the germline ends. Germline CDR1 and CDR2: SNHLY and FYNNEI. The CDR3, as DNA: TGTGCCAGCACCGTTGGCTACGAGCAGTACTTC. This codes for CASTVGYEQYF.

This clonotype was observed a handful of times. J is TRBJ2-3 and V is TRBV25-1; 8 bases match TRBD2. CDR3 size: 16 residues. Germline V gives CDR1 MGHDK, CDR2 SYGVNS. The ends lost 8 bases at V and 4 bases at J; junction bases unmatched: 14. The CDR3 DNA follows: TGTGCCAGCGGATTAACGCTAGCGGGTTTTTCAGATACGCAGTATTTT. Translation: CASGLTLAGFSDTQYF.

This clonotype was seen at least ten times. V and J are TRBV6-5 and TRBJ2-7, with 7 positions matching TRBD1. The germline gives CDR1 MNHEY, CDR2 SVGAGI. The CDR3 has 13 residues. V was clipped by 6 bases and J by 2 bases; unmatched bases: 4. The CDR3 region is CASRRQGAYEQYF. DNA for the CDR3: TGTGCCAGCAGGAGACAGGGTGCCTACGAGCAGTACTTC.

This clonotype showed up just a few times. The V call is TRBV9, the J call TRBJ2-7; D gene uncertain. CDR1 is SGDLS, CDR2 YYNGEE, per germline. The CDR3 runs 15 residues. Trimming took off 2 bases at V and 2 bases at J, with 14 bases between the two ends. CDR3: CASSVGGVVTYEQYF. The CDR3 region has the DNA TGTGCCAGCAGCGTGGGCGGCGTAGTTACCTACGAGCAGTACTTC.

This clonotype has only a few counts. CDR3 sequence: CASSYPDNGISTDTQYF. CDR3 bases: TGTGCCAGCAGTTACCCGGATAACGGGATTAGCACAGATACGCAGTATTTT. The chain couples TRBV6-5 to TRBJ2-3, with TRBD2 as a possible D gene (5 bases). Trimming took 2 bases from V and 0 from J, leaving 15 bases between them. The CDR3 contains 17 residues. Germline V gene lookup returns CDR1 MNHEY and CDR2 SVGAGI.

This clonotype has only a few counts. V is TRBV27 and J is TRBJ2-2, with D tentatively TRBD1 or TRBD2 (5 bases each). Per germline, CDR1 MNHEY and CDR2 SMNVEV (reference sequence). The V end was cut by 10 bases, the J end by 13 bases, with 19 bases between. The CDR3 spans 12 residues. The CDR3 DNA follows: TGTGCCACCAGGGACGGATATCGGGGGCTGTTTTTT. Amino acids: CATRDGYRGLFF.

This clonotype occurred a few times. One junction end disagrees with the germline gene, perhaps due to a read error. J is TRBJ2-5 and V is TRBV20-1; TRBD2 might be the D (5 bases). Germline V lookup: CDR1 DFQATT, CDR2 SNEGSKA (reference sequence). The CDR3 extends over 12 amino acids. This chain's CDR3 is CSASVLVGPLGF. The DNA of the CDR3 is TGCAGTGCTAGCGTACTAGTTGGGCCTTTGGGCTTC.

The chain joins TRBV6-2 or TRBV6-3 to TRBJ2-1; D remains unclear. V lost 2 bases and J lost 3, with 14 bases in between. Germline V gene data show CDR1 as MNHEY and CDR2 as SVGEGT. The CDR3 is 16 amino acids. The CDR3 here is CASSYGMQSYYNEQFF. The CDR3 region has the DNA TGTGCCAGCAGTTACGGTATGCAAAGTTACTACAATGAGCAGTTCTTC.

The rearrangement joins TRBV7-3 to TRBJ2-2; 15 bases agree with TRBD2. The CDR3 consists of 19 residues. V shed 5 bases, J shed 0 bases, and the junction held 7 bases outside the gene matches. Germline loops: CDR1 SGHTA, CDR2 FQGTGA. The DNA of the CDR3 is TGTGCCAGCAGCCCCGGACTAGCGGGAGGGCAAACGAACACCGGGGAGCTGTTTTTT. Translating gives CASSPGLAGGQTNTGELFF.

This clonotype appeared a few times. The V gene is TRBV20-1, the J gene TRBJ1-4, with D possibly matching TRBD1 (6 bases). Germline CDR1 reads DFQATT; CDR2 reads SNEGSKA (reference sequence). Trimming pared 0 bases from V and 5 bases from J, leaving 10 bases between. The CDR3 extends over 14 amino acids. The chain's CDR3 is CSARDAGGNEKLFF. In DNA form, the CDR3 reads TGCAGTGCTAGAGATGCGGGGGGCAATGAAAAACTGTTTTTT.